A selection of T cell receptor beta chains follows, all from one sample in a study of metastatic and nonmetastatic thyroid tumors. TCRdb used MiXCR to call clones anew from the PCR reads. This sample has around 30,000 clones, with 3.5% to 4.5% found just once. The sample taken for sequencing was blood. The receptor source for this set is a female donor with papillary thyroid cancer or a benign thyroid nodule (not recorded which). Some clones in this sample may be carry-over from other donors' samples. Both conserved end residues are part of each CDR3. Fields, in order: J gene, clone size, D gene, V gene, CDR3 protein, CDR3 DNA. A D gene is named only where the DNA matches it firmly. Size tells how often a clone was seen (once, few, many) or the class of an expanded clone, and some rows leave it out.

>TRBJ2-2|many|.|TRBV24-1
CATSDPRGAGDTGELFF
TGTGCCACCAGTGACCCCCGGGGGGCAGGGGACACCGGGGAGCTGTTTTTT
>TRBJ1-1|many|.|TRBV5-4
CASSSFAEAFF
TGTGCCAGCAGTTCCTTTGCTGAAGCTTTCTTT
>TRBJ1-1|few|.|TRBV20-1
CSAKPGPLNTAAFF
TGCAGTGCTAAGCCCGGTCCCTTGAACACTGCAGCTTTTTTT
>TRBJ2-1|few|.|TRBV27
CASSSRRKGSSYNEQFF
TGTGCCAGCAGTTCCCGCCGCAAGGGAAGCTCCTACAATGAGCAGTTCTTC
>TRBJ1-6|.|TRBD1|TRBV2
CASSKDTGGGTPLHF
TGTGCCAGCAGCAAAGATACAGGGGGCGGAACACCGCTCCACTTT
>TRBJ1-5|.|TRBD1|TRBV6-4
CASSLGQQWGQPQHF
TGTGCCAGCAGTCTGGGACAGCAGTGGGGTCAGCCCCAGCATTTT
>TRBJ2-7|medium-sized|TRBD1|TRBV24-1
CATSESGTGTYEQYF
TGTGCCACCAGTGAATCCGGGACAGGGACCTACGAGCAGTACTTC
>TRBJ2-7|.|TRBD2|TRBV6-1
CASTVLAGGEQYF
TGTGCCAGCACAGTGCTAGCGGGAGGCGAGCAGTACTTC
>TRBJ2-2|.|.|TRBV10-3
CAISESDRGRAGDLFF
TGTGCCATCAGTGAGTCGGATAGGGGAAGGGCCGGGGATCTGTTTTTT
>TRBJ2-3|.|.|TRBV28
CASSLSGEADTQYF
TGTGCCAGCAGTTTATCAGGGGAGGCAGATACGCAGTATTTT
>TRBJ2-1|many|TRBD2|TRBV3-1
CASSLAGGRLNEQFF
TGTGCCAGCAGCCTAGCGGGGGGGCGGCTGAATGAGCAGTTCTTC
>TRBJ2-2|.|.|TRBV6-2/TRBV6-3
CASTSGEGAGELFF
TGTGCCAGCACCTCAGGGGAGGGTGCCGGGGAGCTGTTTTTT
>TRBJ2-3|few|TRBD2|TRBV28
CASSLAGGGSADTQYF
TGTGCCAGCAGTTTAGCGGGGGGAGGGAGCGCAGATACGCAGTATTTT
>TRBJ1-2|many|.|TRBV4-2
CASSQSLGQPSYGYTF
TGTGCCAGCAGCCAGTCACTCGGACAGCCCTCCTATGGCTACACCTTC
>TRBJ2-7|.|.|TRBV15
CAISSGLGGFYEQYF
TGTGCCATCAGCAGCGGACTAGGGGGATTCTACGAGCAGTACTTC
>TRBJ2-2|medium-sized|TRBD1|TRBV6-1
CASSEVTGADTGELFF
TGTGCCAGCAGTGAAGTGACAGGGGCGGACACCGGGGAGCTGTTTTTT
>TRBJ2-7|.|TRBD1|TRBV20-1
CSAGEGQVGYEQYF
TGCAGTGCTGGTGAGGGACAGGTCGGGTACGAGCAGTACTTC
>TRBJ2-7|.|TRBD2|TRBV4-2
CASSQEAASGYEQYF
TGTGCCAGCAGCCAAGAGGCGGCTAGCGGCTACGAGCAGTACTTC
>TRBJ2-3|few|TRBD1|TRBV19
CASSLGQGAQYF
TGTGCCAGTAGTTTGGGACAGGGGGCGCAGTATTTT
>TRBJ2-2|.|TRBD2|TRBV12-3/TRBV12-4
CASLLGSGSVGELFF
TGTGCCAGCCTCCTTGGGAGCGGGAGCGTCGGGGAGCTGTTTTTT
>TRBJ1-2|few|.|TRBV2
CASRRRVYGYTF
TGTGCCAGCAGGCGGAGGGTCTATGGCTACACCTTC
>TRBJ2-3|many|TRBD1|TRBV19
CASSTQGAPDTQYF
TGTGCCAGTAGTACACAGGGGGCCCCAGATACGCAGTACTTT
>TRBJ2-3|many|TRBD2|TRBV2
CASRALTSADTQYF
TGTGCCAGCAGGGCCCTTACTAGCGCCGATACGCAGTATTTT
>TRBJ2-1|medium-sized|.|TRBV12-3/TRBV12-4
CASSLGDYNEQFF
TGTGCCAGCAGTTTAGGGGATTACAATGAGCAGTTCTTC
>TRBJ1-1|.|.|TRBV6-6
CARSYSRANTEAFF
TGTGCCAGGAGTTACTCGCGGGCCAACACTGAAGCTTTCTTT
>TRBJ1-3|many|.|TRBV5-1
CASSTTPASGNTIYF
TGCGCCAGCAGCACGACTCCCGCCTCTGGAAACACCATATATTTT
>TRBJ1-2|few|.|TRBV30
CAWWGGEEGYGYTF
TGTGCCTGGTGGGGGGGGGAGGAAGGCTATGGCTACACCTTC
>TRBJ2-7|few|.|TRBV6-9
CASSYDQSYEQYF
TGTGCCAGCAGTTACGACCAGAGCTACGAGCAGTACTTC
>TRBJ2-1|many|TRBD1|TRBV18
CASSPGQGAYNEQFF
TGTGCCAGCTCACCAGGACAGGGTGCCTACAATGAGCAGTTCTTC
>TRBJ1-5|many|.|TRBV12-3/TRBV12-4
CASSLGDIQPQHF
TGTGCCAGCAGTTTAGGTGACATTCAGCCCCAGCATTTT
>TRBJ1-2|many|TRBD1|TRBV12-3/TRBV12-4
CASSNRDRSYGYTF
TGTGCCAGCAGTAACCGGGACAGAAGCTATGGCTACACCTTC
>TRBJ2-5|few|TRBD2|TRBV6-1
CASSVPRTSGRRETQYF
TGTGCCAGCAGTGTCCCCCGGACTAGCGGGAGGCGAGAGACCCAGTACTTC
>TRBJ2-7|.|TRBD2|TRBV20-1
CSAVPWLAVTYEQYF
TGCAGTGCTGTGCCTTGGCTAGCGGTGACCTACGAGCAGTACTTC